This T cell receptor beta chain derives from a study of chemoradiotherapy in HPV16-positive cancers. About the research overall: Candidate HPV-specific clones and shared TCR motifs came from a couple of HPV16-positive patients. Study-level results: HPV-specific T cells were functionally defined from only a couple of HPV16-positive patients.

The CDR3 totals 17 residues. Germline V gene data show CDR1 as MDHEN and CDR2 as SYDVKM. Trimming removed 4 bases from V and 6 bases from J; junction bases left unmatched: 13. To note about this clone: Its antigen is undetermined.

Here immunoSEQ multiplex PCR was the method, and the copy in TCRdb shows in-frame clones only, minus some. The sample comprises about 8,100 clones, less than 75% of which are singletons, and about a fifth rests with the top ten. V usage is TRBV28 and J usage is TRBJ2-7; 12 nucleotides match TRBD2. This receptor was taken from a human donor with HPV-associated anogenital cancer. This sample was gathered from a patient who underwent chemoradiotherapy. The CDR3 region is CASSSLAGGPRPREQYF. As DNA, the CDR3 is TGTGCCAGCAGTTCGCTAGCGGGGGGGCCTAGACCTCGCGAGCAGTACTTC.